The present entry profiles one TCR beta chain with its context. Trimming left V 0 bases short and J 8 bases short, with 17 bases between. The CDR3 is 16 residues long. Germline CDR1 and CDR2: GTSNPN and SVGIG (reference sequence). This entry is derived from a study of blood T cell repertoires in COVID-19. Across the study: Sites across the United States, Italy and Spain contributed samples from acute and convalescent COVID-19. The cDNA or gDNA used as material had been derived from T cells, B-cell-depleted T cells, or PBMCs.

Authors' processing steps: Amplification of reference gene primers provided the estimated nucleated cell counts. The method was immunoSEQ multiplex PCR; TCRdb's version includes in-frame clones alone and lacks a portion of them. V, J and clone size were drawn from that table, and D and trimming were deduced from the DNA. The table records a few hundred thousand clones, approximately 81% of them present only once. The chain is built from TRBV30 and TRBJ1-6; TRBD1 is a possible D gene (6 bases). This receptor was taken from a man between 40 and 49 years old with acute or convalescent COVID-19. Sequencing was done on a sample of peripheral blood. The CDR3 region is CAWSVILLGGDSPLHF. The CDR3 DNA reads TGTGCCTGGAGTGTAATTCTGCTAGGGGGTGATTCACCCCTCCACTTT. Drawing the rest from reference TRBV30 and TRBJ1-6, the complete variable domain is SQTIHQWPATLVQPVGSPLSLECTVEGTSNPNLYWYRQAAGRGLQLLFYSVGIGQISSEVPQNLSASRPQDRQFILSSKKLLLSDSGFYLCAWSVILLGGDSPLHFGNGTRLTVT.